This TCR beta chain was obtained from a study of blood T cell repertoires in COVID-19. On the study more broadly: Researchers got acute and convalescent COVID-19 samples from the United States, Italy and Spain.

Produced via immunoSEQ multiplex PCR; TCRdb's table is partial and in-frame only. The repertoire holds about 250,000 clones, around 90% seen once, with approximately 1.4% in the top ten. Germline V gene sequence: CDR1 SGHTA, CDR2 FQGNSA. The CDR3 is made up of 15 amino acids. Germline trimming cut 5 bases from V and 2 bases from J; bases unmatched to any gene: 5. This clone has only one observation. The sequence derives from an older man with acute or convalescent COVID-19. Sequencing was carried out using peripheral blood. The V call is TRBV7-2, the J call TRBJ2-1, with TRBD2 identical over 8 bases. The CDR3 DNA reads as TGTGCCAGCAGCATTAGCGGGACCGCCTACAATGAGCAGTTCTTC. This codes for CASSISGTAYNEQFF.